These 4 T cell receptor beta chains were sequenced from one sample in a study of blood T cell repertoires in COVID-19. Libraries were prepared by immunoSEQ multiplex PCR; TCRdb keeps only in-frame clonotypes and omits some of them. This table has 150,000 to 200,000 clones, around three quarters appearing once. The material sequenced was peripheral blood. These TCRs come from a man in his fifties or sixties with active or convalescent COVID-19.

This clone ranks as large. The chain carries TRBV4-3 and TRBJ2-7, with a tentative D call TRBD1 (5 bases). This CDR3 spans 16 amino acids. V lost 1 base, J lost 3 bases, and 16 bases lay in between. The V gene's germline CDR1 is LGHNA and CDR2 YSLEER. As DNA, the CDR3 is TGCGCCAGCAGCCAAGCCAGGGTGGGTACCTTCTACGAGCAGTACTTC. This sequence encodes CASSQARVGTFYEQYF.

The sample holds many counts of this clone. The chain couples TRBV14 to TRBJ2-1; 8 bases agree with TRBD1. The CDR3 loop spans 15 amino acids. In germline, CDR1 is SGHDN, CDR2 FVKESK. Germline trimming cut 2 bases from V and 7 bases from J; bases unmatched to any gene: 7. The DNA for the CDR3 is TGTGCCAGCAGCCAACTAGACAGGGGTCTTAATGAGCAGTTCTTC. This encodes CASSQLDRGLNEQFF.

J is TRBJ2-1 and V is TRBV11-3; D is possibly TRBD2 (6 bases). The CDR3 is 15 amino acids. V dropped 5 bases and J dropped 0 bases, with 11 bases sitting between them. The germline CDR1 and CDR2 sequences are SGHNT and YENEEA. The CDR3 DNA sequence: TGTGCCAGCAGCGCCCGGGGGAGCTCCTACAATGAGCAGTTCTTC. Translated: CASSARGSSYNEQFF.

This clone was seen just once. The J gene is TRBJ2-7, the V gene TRBV3-1 (or the pseudogene TRBV3-2); 8 nucleotides align to TRBD2. CDR3 size: 15 residues. In germline, CDR1 is LGHDT, CDR2 YNNKEL (reference sequence). Trimming removed 5 bases from V and 1 base from J; junction bases left unmatched: 7. In DNA form, the CDR3 reads TGTGCCAGCAGCGGGCGGGGGGCGGTGTCCTACGAGCAGTACTTC. This gives the protein CASSGRGAVSYEQYF.